This T cell receptor beta chain was retrieved from a study of CD8+CD57+ T cells in acquired aplastic anemia (dated by TCRdb to the late 2010s). Regarding the research as a whole: DNA extracted from sorted CD4+ and CD8+ cells had a mean of roughly 3 ug, with a range of about 0.18 to 27.4 ug. An average of around 10 million reads for CD4+ cells and under 12 million reads for CD8+ cells was obtained from healthy donor samples. Findings and caveats that apply to the study as a whole: Around 30 CD8+ CDR3 sequences were found in both patients and controls but appeared to be highly expressed in patients and within the immunodominant clones of the patients. Between patients and healthy controls, no significant difference in CD8+ Simpson's diversity was found (P=0.060).

In this study, sorted CD4+ and CD8+ T cells from the blood of healthy subjects and of severe aplastic anemia patients had their TCR repertoires deep-sequenced. Ficoll-Paque density gradient centrifugation was used to isolate peripheral blood mononuclear cells. Before DNA was extracted, CD4+ and CD8+ T cells were sorted using either FACS or magnetic beads. The germline V gene provides CDR1 SGHTA and CDR2 FQGNSA. V and J are trimmed by 3 bases and 5 bases, and the gene matches miss 9 bases of the junction. Including cysteine and phenylalanine, the CDR3 has 16 amino acids. The only DNA kept is the CDR3, 48 bases in frame from the first base. In its sample, this clonotype was seen many times. Its antigen has not been determined. Base qualities are not provided; no much larger clone lies one nucleotide away. Genomic DNA was used as template for profiling of TCR beta VDJ combinations and CDR3 sequences. An Illumina HiSeq 2000 was the platform used for TCR repertoire sequencing. As for how the authors treated the data: TRBV/TRBJ rearrangement plots, CDR3 size and DJ length profiles, and Simpson's diversity index were used to assess repertoires. The immunodominant clone was defined as the most abundant DNA sequence in deep sequencing data. CDR3 amino acid sequences were checked for sharing across subjects and were also compared against the VDJdb database and published repertoires. The public reads were reprocessed in TCRdb via fastp at Q25 and MiXCR, keeping in-frame beta chains. Rows with a matching CDR3 protein are joined into one entry that keeps the most common DNA and genes. Here the V and J calls rest on TCRdb's processing, not on the authors' analysis. The sample table records 400,000 to 450,000 distinct CDR3 sequences; approximately 70% of these occur just once. The leading ten clones occupy approximately 4% of the sample.

The chain is made from TRBV7-2 and TRBJ2-5, and TRBD1 matches 10 of the central bases. The TCR sequence derives from a human donor in good health, serving as a control. Input material: sorted CD4+, CD8+, or CD8+CD57+ T cells (not recorded which) from PBMCs. The CDR3 protein: CASSLLGDRGSETQYF. The nucleotide sequence reads as follows: TGTGCCAGCAGCTTGTTGGGGGACAGGGGTAGTGAGACCCAGTACTTC.